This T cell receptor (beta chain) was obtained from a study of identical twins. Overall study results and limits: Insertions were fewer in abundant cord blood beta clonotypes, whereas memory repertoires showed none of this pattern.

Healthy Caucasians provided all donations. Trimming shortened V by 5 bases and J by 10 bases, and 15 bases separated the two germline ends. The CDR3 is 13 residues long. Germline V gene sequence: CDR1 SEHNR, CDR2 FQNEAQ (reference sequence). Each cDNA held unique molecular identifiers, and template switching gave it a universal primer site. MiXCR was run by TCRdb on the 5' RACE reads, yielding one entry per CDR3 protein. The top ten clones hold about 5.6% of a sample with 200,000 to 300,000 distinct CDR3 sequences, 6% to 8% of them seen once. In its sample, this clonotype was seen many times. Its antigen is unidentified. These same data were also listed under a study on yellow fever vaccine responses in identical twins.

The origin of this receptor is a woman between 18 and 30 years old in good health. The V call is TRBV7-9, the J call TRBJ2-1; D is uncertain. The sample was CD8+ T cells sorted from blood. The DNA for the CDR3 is TGTGCCAGCAGCCCAAGGACCCAACGCGAGCAGTTCTTC. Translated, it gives CASSPRTQREQFF.